Each of the 32 T cell receptor beta chains below was sequenced from the same sample in a study of blood T cell repertoires in COVID-19. The repertoire was sequenced with immunoSEQ multiplex PCR; TCRdb's copy has only in-frame clones and lacks some. Here the sample spans around 220,000 clones, around nine tenths being singletons. Material for sequencing was PBMCs or T cells enriched from blood (not recorded which). The receptors here all came from a woman aged 18-30 years who had recovered from COVID-19.

This chain links TRBV27 with TRBJ2-1; TRBD1 matches at 7 bases. J gave up 5 bases and V 0 bases, and 4 bases lay outside the gene matches. The length of the CDR3 is 15 residues. Germline V CDR1 and CDR2: MNHEY, SMNVEV (reference sequence). CDR3 loop: CASSLSRGPHNEQFF. The CDR3 DNA follows: TGTGCCAGCAGTTTATCAAGGGGGCCGCACAATGAGCAGTTCTTC.

This chain links TRBV9 with TRBJ2-7; possible D gene TRBD1, 6 bases. From germline, CDR1 is SGDLS and CDR2 YYNGEE. The CDR3 contains 15 residues. The ends were cut back, 0 bases at V and 2 bases at J, with 12 bases in the middle. In DNA form, the CDR3 reads TGTGCCAGCAGCGTAGCTGGGACATTCGCCTACGAGCAGTACTTC. As protein: CASSVAGTFAYEQYF.

The chain combines TRBV28 with TRBJ2-1; 9 positions match TRBD2. The CDR3 is made up of 15 amino acids. The V and J ends lost 6 bases and 4 bases, in that order; junction bases with no gene match: 7. From germline, CDR1 is MDHEN and CDR2 SYDVKM. CDR3 region: CASSLTSGAYNEQFF. CDR3 bases: TGTGCCAGCAGCTTGACTAGCGGTGCTTACAATGAGCAGTTCTTC.

The J gene is TRBJ1-6, the V gene TRBV14; D unclear. Germline V gene lookup returns CDR1 SGHDN and CDR2 FVKESK. The CDR3 totals 15 residues. V gave up 2 bases and J gave up 5 bases, with 10 bases separating them. Here the CDR3 DNA reads TGTGCCAGCAGCCAAACCGGGGTAAATAATTCACCCCTCCACTTT. Amino acids: CASSQTGVNNSPLHF.

V usage is TRBV28 and J usage is TRBJ1-4; 8 nucleotides match TRBD1. CDR1 and CDR2 (germline): MDHEN, SYDVKM. The trim removed 8 bases at V and 6 bases at J, leaving 5 bases unmatched. The CDR3 consists of 13 residues. In DNA, the CDR3 is TGTGCCAGCTATTCAGGGGGCTATGAAAAACTGTTTTTT. Amino acids: CASYSGGYEKLFF. Drawing the rest from reference TRBV28 and TRBJ1-4, the complete variable domain is DVKVTQSSRYLVKRTGEKVFLECVQDMDHENMFWYRQDPGLGLRLIYFSYDVKMKEKGDIPEGYSVSREKKERFSLILESASTNQTSMYLCASYSGGYEKLFFGSGTQLSVL.

The chain joins TRBV11-2 to TRBJ2-7; TRBD2 aligns across 10 bases. J was trimmed by 3 bases and V by 4 bases; bases with no gene match: 9. CDR1 is SGHAT, CDR2 FQNNGV, per germline. CDR3 length: 16 amino acids. Written as DNA, the CDR3 is TGTGCCAGCAGCTATCTCCCCGGGACTAGCGACTACGAGCAGTACTTC. Translating it yields CASSYLPGTSDYEQYF.

This clone has a handful of counts. The rearrangement joins TRBV5-1 to TRBJ1-3; 7 bases are shared with TRBD1. CDR3 length: 15 amino acids. After removal of 4 bases from V and 2 bases from J, the junction contained 6 bases not matched to a gene. The V gene's germline CDR1 is SGHRS and CDR2 YFSETQ. In DNA form, the CDR3 reads TGCGCCAGCAGCCAAACAGGGGTGGCTGGAAACACCATATATTTT. This gives the protein CASSQTGVAGNTIYF.

This sequence joins TRBV3-1 (or the pseudogene TRBV3-2) and TRBJ2-2; 12 bases agree with TRBD2. This CDR3 comprises 16 residues. Germline V gene lookup returns CDR1 LGHDT and CDR2 YNNKEL (reference sequence). After removal of 4 bases from V and 2 bases from J, the junction contained 2 bases not matched to a gene. The CDR3 protein is CASSRLAGENTGELFF. CDR3 DNA: TGTGCCAGCAGCCGACTAGCGGGGGAAAACACCGGGGAGCTGTTTTTT.

This clone is a singleton in its sample. The J gene is TRBJ1-2, the V gene TRBV5-4; the D gene is possibly TRBD1 (5 bases). CDR1 and CDR2 (germline): SGHNT, YYREEE (reference sequence). This CDR3 is built from 16 residues. The ends were cut back, 1 base at V and 4 bases at J, with 17 bases in the middle. DNA of the CDR3: TGTGCCAGCAGCTTGATTACCAGGGTGCCTACCTATGGCTACACCTTC. As protein: CASSLITRVPTYGYTF.

This clone was recorded only once. V is TRBV6-1 and J is TRBJ2-1; tentative D call: TRBD1 (6 bases). V gave up 2 bases and J gave up 0 bases, with 8 bases separating them. The CDR3 totals 15 residues. Germline V lookup: CDR1 MNHNS, CDR2 SASEGT. Here the CDR3 reads CASSEQGSSYNEQFF. DNA for the CDR3: TGTGCCAGCAGTGAACAGGGGAGCTCCTACAATGAGCAGTTCTTC.

This chain links TRBV4-3 with TRBJ1-2, with a tentative D call TRBD1 (5 bases). Deletions cut 2 bases from V and 8 bases from J, with 18 bases between. Germline V gene sequence: CDR1 LGHNA, CDR2 YSLEER. CDR3 length equals 15 residues. The CDR3 region is CASSQRGESVRGYTF. The CDR3 bases are TGCGCCAGCAGCCAAAGGGGCGAATCTGTGCGGGGCTACACCTTC.

The chain links TRBV5-1 to TRBJ2-4; 10 positions agree with TRBD2. Germline assignment: CDR1 SGHRS and CDR2 YFSETQ. This CDR3 contains 15 residues. V was clipped by 7 bases and J by 9 bases; unmatched bases: 13. This chain's CDR3 is CASATAASGSGIQYF. CDR3 bases: TGCGCCAGCGCTACAGCGGCTAGCGGGAGTGGCATTCAGTACTTC.

This sequence joins TRBV28 and TRBJ1-2; D may be TRBD1 (5 bases). With 1 base removed from V and 4 bases from J, the gap between germline ends came to 22 bases. This CDR3 region has 18 residues. In germline, CDR1 is MDHEN, CDR2 SYDVKM. DNA for the CDR3: TGTGCCAGCAGTTTATCATTCTCCGGGACTCCGACGGGCTATGGCTACACCTTC. Encoded protein: CASSLSFSGTPTGYGYTF.

This clone was detected once. This chain links TRBV5-8 with TRBJ2-5; weak D call: TRBD1 (6 bases). The CDR3 loop spans 14 amino acids. Per germline, CDR1 SGHTS and CDR2 YDEGEE. V shed 4 bases and J shed 5 bases, with 15 bases lying between them. The DNA for the CDR3 is TGTGCCAGCAGCGCAAGGGGGAGTGGTGAGACCCAGTACTTC. This sequence encodes CASSARGSGETQYF.

The CDR3 DNA follows: TGTGCCAGCTCACTTGAAATTCGGGAAGATAATTCACCCCTCCACTTT. This sequence encodes CASSLEIREDNSPLHF. This chain connects TRBV18 to TRBJ1-6; D remains unclear. With 4 bases removed from V and 5 bases from J, the gap between germline ends came to 15 bases. The CDR3 length is 16 residues. Germline V gene data show CDR1 as KGHSH and CDR2 as LQKENI.

V is TRBV19 and J is TRBJ1-4, with 7 bases fitting TRBD1. Losses at the gene ends were 6 bases for V and 6 bases for J; bases not matched to a gene: 7. The CDR3 has 14 amino acids. Germline V gene lookup returns CDR1 LNHDA and CDR2 SQIVND (reference sequence). Here the CDR3 reads CASRVTGSHEKLFF. CDR3 coding DNA: TGTGCCAGTAGGGTGACAGGGTCCCATGAAAAACTGTTTTTT.

The CDR3 nucleotides are TGCAGTGCTAGTTTACCGGGAAACACTGAAGCTTTCTTT. Amino acid sequence: CSASLPGNTEAFF. The chain has TRBV20-1 and TRBJ1-1; no reliable D call. The germline V and J ends were trimmed by 3 bases and 2 bases, with 10 bases remaining between them. Germline-derived CDR1 and CDR2 are DFQATT and SNEGSKA (reference sequence). The CDR3 extends over 13 amino acids.

The V call is TRBV27, the J call TRBJ1-1; D ambiguous. Germline V lookup: CDR1 MNHEY, CDR2 SMNVEV (reference sequence). V lost 6 bases and J 2 bases, leaving 13 bases between the germline ends. The CDR3 covers 14 residues. CDR3 nucleotide sequence: TGTGCCAGCAGGGTCCGAGAGGGTAACACTGAAGCTTTCTTT. Translation gives CASRVREGNTEAFF.

CDR3 nucleotides: TGTGCCAGCAGTGTCGGAGGGCCGCACACAGATACGCAGTATTTT. It is translated as CASSVGGPHTDTQYF. V is TRBV28 and J is TRBJ2-3; TRBD2 is a possible D gene (6 bases). Trimming removed 5 bases at V and 2 bases at J, with 14 bases between. Looked up from germline, CDR1 is MDHEN and CDR2 is SYDVKM. There are 15 residues in the CDR3.

This rearrangement joins TRBV2 to TRBJ1-1; tentatively, D is TRBD1 (6 bases). Trimming took 4 bases from V and 5 from J, leaving 14 bases between them. Germline V gene data show CDR1 as SNHLY and CDR2 as FYNNEI. CDR3 length: 14 amino acids. This CDR3 reads CASSAQTGRTEAFF. In DNA form, the CDR3 reads TGTGCCAGCAGTGCGCAAACAGGGCGTACTGAAGCTTTCTTT.

The chain employs TRBV6-1 and TRBJ1-1; D remains ambiguous. V gave up 6 bases and J gave up 0 bases, with 8 bases separating them. CDR1 is MNHNS, CDR2 SASEGT, per germline. CDR3 length: 13 amino acids. This chain's CDR3 is CASRFIMNTEAFF. Written as DNA, the CDR3 is TGTGCCAGCAGATTTATTATGAACACTGAAGCTTTCTTT.

The chain links TRBV19 to TRBJ1-1; maybe TRBD1 (5 bases). The CDR3 covers 13 residues. CDR1 and CDR2 (germline): LNHDA, SQIVND (reference sequence). V was pared by 6 bases and J by 5 bases, with 13 bases between. The CDR3 spells CASSDSGGTEAFF. The CDR3 nucleotides read TGTGCCAGTAGCGACTCCGGGGGAACTGAAGCTTTCTTT.

Only one count was recorded for this clone. The chain carries TRBV3-1 (or the pseudogene TRBV3-2) and TRBJ2-7, with TRBD1 identical over 11 bases. The CDR3 totals 17 residues. Germline V gene sequence: CDR1 LGHDT, CDR2 YNNKEL (reference sequence). J was trimmed by 6 bases and V by 1 base; bases with no gene match: 11. The CDR3 protein is CASSQGTGTGGRREQYF. CDR3 nucleotide sequence: TGTGCCAGCAGCCAAGGGACCGGGACAGGGGGTAGGCGCGAGCAGTACTTC.

V gene TRBV6-1 combines with J gene TRBJ1-1; D uncertain. Trimming took off 1 base at V and 1 base at J, with 10 bases between the two ends. Germline assignment: CDR1 MNHNS and CDR2 SASEGT. The CDR3 totals 15 residues. The chain's CDR3 is CASSEDPGGNTEAFF. The DNA of the CDR3 is TGTGCCAGCAGTGAAGATCCCGGCGGGAACACTGAAGCTTTCTTT.

This clone was counted once. This chain links TRBV28 with TRBJ2-2; TRBD1 might be the D (7 bases). Trimming took 5 bases from V and 13 from J, leaving 17 bases between them. CDR1 is MDHEN, CDR2 SYDVKM, per germline. The CDR3 sequence is 13 residues long. This CDR3 is CASSIAQGGRLFF. The CDR3 DNA is TGTGCCAGCAGTATAGCTCAGGGGGGTAGGCTGTTTTTT. Full variable domain (missing parts from reference TRBV28 and TRBJ2-2): DVKVTQSSRYLVKRTGEKVFLECVQDMDHENMFWYRQDPGLGLRLIYFSYDVKMKEKGDIPEGYSVSREKKERFSLILESASTNQTSMYLCASSIAQGGRLFFGEGSRLTVL.

This clone appeared a few times. The junction shows a germline mismatch at one end, possibly a read error. V and J are TRBV7-7 and TRBJ2-4; D unresolved. This CDR3 has 15 residues. Per germline, CDR1 SSHAT and CDR2 FNYEAQ (reference sequence). Written as DNA, the CDR3 is TGTGCTAGCAGCTTAGCAGAACAGACCAAAAACATTCAGTACTTC. Protein product: CASSLAEQTKNIQYF.

This rearrangement joins TRBV19 to TRBJ2-1, with D unclear. Per the germline V gene, CDR1 is LNHDA and CDR2 is SQIVND (reference sequence). V was clipped by 1 base and J by 8 bases, with 9 bases between them. The CDR3 contains 13 residues. The CDR3 loop is CASSIAPNDEQFF. CDR3 sequence (DNA): TGTGCCAGTAGTATAGCACCTAACGATGAGCAGTTCTTC.

A single count supports this clone. The J gene is TRBJ2-7, the V gene TRBV5-1, with D uncertain. This CDR3 is 14 amino acids long. V was trimmed by 0 bases and J by 5 bases, leaving 12 bases between them. In germline, CDR1 is SGHRS, CDR2 YFSETQ. The CDR3: CASSLVEDPNEQYF. CDR3 nucleotide sequence: TGCGCCAGCAGCTTGGTCGAGGATCCGAACGAGCAGTACTTC.

This chain connects TRBV7-2 to TRBJ1-1, with D maybe TRBD1 (5 bases). There are 15 residues in the CDR3. The germline V and J ends were trimmed by 7 bases and 7 bases, with 22 bases remaining between them. Germline CDR1 and CDR2: SGHTA and FQGNSA. The CDR3 protein is CASTPGPAGIFEAFF. Written as DNA, the CDR3 is TGTGCCAGCACCCCCGGGCCAGCAGGGATATTTGAAGCTTTCTTT.

This rearrangement joins TRBV3-1 (or the pseudogene TRBV3-2) to TRBJ2-7; possible D gene TRBD1, 5 bases. CDR1 is LGHDT, CDR2 YNNKEL, per germline (reference sequence). Trimming cost V 4 bases and J 2 bases, with 9 bases left between them. The length of the CDR3 is 13 residues. The CDR3 here is CASSRGTAYEQYF. The DNA for the CDR3 is TGTGCCAGCAGCCGGGGCACTGCCTACGAGCAGTACTTC.

This clone appeared once. The chain combines TRBV3-1 (or the pseudogene TRBV3-2) with TRBJ2-2; 8 bases fit TRBD2. J was trimmed by 4 bases and V by 3 bases; bases with no gene match: 10. Germline V gene data show CDR1 as LGHDT and CDR2 as YNNKEL (reference sequence). The CDR3 loop spans 17 amino acids. This chain's CDR3 is CASSQDATSVATGELFF. DNA of the CDR3: TGTGCCAGCAGCCAGGACGCGACTAGCGTTGCCACCGGGGAGCTGTTTTTT.

The chain carries TRBV3-1 (or the pseudogene TRBV3-2) and TRBJ1-3; the D is unclear. Per germline, CDR1 LGHDT and CDR2 YNNKEL (reference sequence). The CDR3 sequence is 14 residues long. With 3 bases removed from V and 4 bases from J, the gap between germline ends came to 10 bases. The CDR3, as DNA: TGTGCCAGCAGCCAGCGAGCTCGGGGAAACACCATATATTTT. It encodes CASSQRARGNTIYF.